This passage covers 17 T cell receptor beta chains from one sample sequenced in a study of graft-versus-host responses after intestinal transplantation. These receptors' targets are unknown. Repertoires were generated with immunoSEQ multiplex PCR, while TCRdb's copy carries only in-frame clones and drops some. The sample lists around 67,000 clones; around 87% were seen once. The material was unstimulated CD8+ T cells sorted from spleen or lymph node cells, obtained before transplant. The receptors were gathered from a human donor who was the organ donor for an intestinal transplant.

The CDR3 is CASTMSGGIPDTQYF. DNA of the CDR3: TGTGCCAGCACTATGAGCGGGGGGATCCCGGATACGCAGTATTTT. The V gene is TRBV25-1, the J gene TRBJ2-3, with 9 bases that match TRBD2. The CDR3 is 15 amino acids. Germline V gene lookup returns CDR1 MGHDK and CDR2 SYGVNS. Trimming at V came to 7 bases and at J to 6 bases, leaving 11 bases not matched to a gene.

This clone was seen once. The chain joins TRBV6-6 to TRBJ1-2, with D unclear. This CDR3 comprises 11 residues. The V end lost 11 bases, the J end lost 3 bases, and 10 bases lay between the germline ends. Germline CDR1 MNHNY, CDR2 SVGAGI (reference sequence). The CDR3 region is CAGGSYYGYTF. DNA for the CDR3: TGTGCCGGAGGGAGTTACTATGGCTACACCTTC.

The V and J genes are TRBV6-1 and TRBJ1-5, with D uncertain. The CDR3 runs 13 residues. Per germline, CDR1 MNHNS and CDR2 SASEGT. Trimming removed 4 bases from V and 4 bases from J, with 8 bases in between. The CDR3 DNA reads TGTGCCAGCAGTGTCCGAGAAAATCAGCCCCAGCATTTT. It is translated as CASSVRENQPQHF.

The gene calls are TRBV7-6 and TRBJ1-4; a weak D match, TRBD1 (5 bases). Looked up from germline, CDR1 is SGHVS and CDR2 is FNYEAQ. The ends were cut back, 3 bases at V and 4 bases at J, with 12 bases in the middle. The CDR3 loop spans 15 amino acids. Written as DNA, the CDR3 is TGTGCCAGCAGCTTTCGGGCAGGGATTAATGAAAAACTGTTTTTT. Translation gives CASSFRAGINEKLFF.

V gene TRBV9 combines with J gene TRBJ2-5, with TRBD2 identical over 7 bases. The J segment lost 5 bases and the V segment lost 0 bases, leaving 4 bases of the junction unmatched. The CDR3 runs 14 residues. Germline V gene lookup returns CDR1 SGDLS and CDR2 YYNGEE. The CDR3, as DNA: TGTGCCAGCAGCGTAGGTAGCGGGTGGGAGACCCAGTACTTC. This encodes CASSVGSGWETQYF.

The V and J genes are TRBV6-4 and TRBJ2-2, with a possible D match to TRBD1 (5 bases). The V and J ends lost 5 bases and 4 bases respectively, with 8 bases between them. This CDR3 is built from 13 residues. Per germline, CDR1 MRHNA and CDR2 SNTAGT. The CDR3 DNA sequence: TGTGCCAGCAGTTCGGACATCACCGGGGAGCTGTTTTTT. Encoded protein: CASSSDITGELFF.

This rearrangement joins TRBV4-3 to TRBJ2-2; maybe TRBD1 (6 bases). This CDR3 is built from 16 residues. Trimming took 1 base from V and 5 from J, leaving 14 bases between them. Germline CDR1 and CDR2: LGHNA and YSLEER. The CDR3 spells CASSQVVQGGTGELFF. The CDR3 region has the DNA TGCGCCAGCAGCCAAGTGGTACAGGGCGGAACCGGGGAGCTGTTTTTT.

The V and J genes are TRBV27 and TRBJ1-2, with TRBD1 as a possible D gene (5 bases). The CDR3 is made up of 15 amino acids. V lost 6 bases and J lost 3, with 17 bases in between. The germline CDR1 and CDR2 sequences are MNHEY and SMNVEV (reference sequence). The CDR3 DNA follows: TGTGCCAGCAGCCGGGGGAACGGACCCTACTATGGCTACACCTTC. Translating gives CASSRGNGPYYGYTF.

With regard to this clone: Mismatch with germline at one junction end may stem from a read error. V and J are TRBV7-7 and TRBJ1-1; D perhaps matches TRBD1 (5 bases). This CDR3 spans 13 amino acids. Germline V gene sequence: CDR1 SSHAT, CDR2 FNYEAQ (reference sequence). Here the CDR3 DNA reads TGTGCTAGCAGCTGGACACCGAACACTGAAGCTTTCTTT. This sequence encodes CASSWTPNTEAFF.

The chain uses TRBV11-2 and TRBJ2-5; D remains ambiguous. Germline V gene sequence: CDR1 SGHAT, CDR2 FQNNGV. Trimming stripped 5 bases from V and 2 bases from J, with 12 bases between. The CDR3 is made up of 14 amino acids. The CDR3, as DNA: TGTGCCAGCAGCCCCCCCAGCGAACAAGAGACCCAGTACTTC. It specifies CASSPPSEQETQYF.

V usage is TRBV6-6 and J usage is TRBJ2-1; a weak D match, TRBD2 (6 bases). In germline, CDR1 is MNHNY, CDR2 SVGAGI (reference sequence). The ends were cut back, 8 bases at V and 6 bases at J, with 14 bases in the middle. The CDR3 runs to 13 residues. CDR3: CASYRAEGNEQFF. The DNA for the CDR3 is TGTGCCAGCTATCGAGCGGAGGGCAATGAGCAGTTCTTC.

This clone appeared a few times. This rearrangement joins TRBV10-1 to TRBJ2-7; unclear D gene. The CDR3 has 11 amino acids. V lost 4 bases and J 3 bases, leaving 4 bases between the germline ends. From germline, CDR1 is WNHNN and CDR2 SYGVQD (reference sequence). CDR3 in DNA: TGCGCCAGCAGTGCTTACTACGAGCAGTACGTC. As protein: CASSAYYEQYV.

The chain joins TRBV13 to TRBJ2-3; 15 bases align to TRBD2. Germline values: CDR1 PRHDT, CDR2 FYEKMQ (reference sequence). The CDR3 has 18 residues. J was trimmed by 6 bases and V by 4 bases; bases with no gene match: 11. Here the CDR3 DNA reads TGTGCCAGCAGCTACCAGCACGGGACTAGCGGGGGGCTCGATACGCAGTATTTT. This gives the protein CASSYQHGTSGGLDTQYF.

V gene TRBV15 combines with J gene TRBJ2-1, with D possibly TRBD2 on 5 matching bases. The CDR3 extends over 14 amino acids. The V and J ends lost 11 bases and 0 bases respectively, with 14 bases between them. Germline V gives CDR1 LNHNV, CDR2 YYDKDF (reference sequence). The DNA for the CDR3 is TGTGCCTCACAGAGCGGTAGCTCCTACAATGAGCAGTTCTTC. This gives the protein CASQSGSSYNEQFF.

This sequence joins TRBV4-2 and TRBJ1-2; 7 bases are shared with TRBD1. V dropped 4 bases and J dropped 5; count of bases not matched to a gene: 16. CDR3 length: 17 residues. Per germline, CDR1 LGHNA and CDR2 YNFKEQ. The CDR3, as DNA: TGTGCCAGCAGCCCGCCCCCGGGCAGGGGGAGTTCGTATGGCTACACCTTC. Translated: CASSPPPGRGSSYGYTF.

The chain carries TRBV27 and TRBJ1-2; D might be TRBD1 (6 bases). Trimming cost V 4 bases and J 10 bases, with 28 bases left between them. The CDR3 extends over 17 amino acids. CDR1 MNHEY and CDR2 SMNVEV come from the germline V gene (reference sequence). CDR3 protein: CASSSKGEGDYRSIYTF. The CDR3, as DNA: TGTGCCAGCAGTTCGAAAGGGGAGGGGGACTATCGTTCTATCTACACCTTC.

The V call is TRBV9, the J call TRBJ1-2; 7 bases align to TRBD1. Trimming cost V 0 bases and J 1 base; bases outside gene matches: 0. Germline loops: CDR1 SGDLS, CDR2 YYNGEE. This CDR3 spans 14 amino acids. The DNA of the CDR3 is TGTGCCAGCAGCGTAGGACAGGGTAACTATGGCTACACCTTC. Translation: CASSVGQGNYGYTF.